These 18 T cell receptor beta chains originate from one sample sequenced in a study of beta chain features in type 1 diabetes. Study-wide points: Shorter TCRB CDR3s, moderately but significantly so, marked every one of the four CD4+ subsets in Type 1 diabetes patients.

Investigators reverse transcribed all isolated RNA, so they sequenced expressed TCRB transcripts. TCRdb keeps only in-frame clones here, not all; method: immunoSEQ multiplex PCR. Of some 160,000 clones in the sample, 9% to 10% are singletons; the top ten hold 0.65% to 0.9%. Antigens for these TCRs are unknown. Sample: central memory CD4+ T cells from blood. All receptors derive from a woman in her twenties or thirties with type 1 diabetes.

The CDR3 protein is CASSGALRVYGYTF. The DNA for the CDR3 is TGTGCCAGTAGTGGGGCCCTTAGAGTCTATGGCTACACCTTC. V usage is TRBV19 and J usage is TRBJ1-2, with D possibly matching TRBD1 (5 bases). CDR1 and CDR2 (germline): LNHDA, SQIVND (reference sequence). V shed 5 bases and J shed 4 bases, with 14 bases lying between them. The CDR3 runs to 14 residues.

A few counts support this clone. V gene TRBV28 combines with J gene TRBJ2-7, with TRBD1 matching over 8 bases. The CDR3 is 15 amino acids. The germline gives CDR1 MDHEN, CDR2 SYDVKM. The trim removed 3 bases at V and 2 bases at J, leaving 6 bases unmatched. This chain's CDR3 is CASSFLGQATYEQYF. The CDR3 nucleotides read TGTGCCAGCAGTTTCTTGGGACAGGCGACCTACGAGCAGTACTTC.

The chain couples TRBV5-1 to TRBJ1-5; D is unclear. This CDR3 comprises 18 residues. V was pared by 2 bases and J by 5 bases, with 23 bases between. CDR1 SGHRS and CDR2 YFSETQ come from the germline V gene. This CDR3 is CASSLNSRSEGRHQPQHF. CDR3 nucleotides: TGCGCCAGCAGCTTAAATTCCCGTTCGGAAGGGAGGCATCAGCCCCAGCATTTT. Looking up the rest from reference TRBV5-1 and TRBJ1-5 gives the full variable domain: KAGVTQTPRYLIKTRGQQVTLSCSPISGHRSVSWYQQTPGQGLQFLFEYFSETQRNKGNFPGRFSGRQFSNSRSEMNVSTLELGDSALYLCASSLNSRSEGRHQPQHFGDGTRLSIL.

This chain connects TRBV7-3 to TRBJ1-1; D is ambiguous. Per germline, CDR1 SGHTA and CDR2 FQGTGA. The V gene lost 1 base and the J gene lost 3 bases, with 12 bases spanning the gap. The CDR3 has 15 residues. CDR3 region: CASSLKRSSYTEAFF. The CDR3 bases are TGTGCCAGCAGCTTAAAGAGGTCCTCCTACACTGAAGCTTTCTTT.

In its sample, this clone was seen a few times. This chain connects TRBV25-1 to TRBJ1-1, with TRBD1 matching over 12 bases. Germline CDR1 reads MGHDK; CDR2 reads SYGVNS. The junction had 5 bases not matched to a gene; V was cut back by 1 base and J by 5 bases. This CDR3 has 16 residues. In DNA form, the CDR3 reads TGTGCCAGCAGTGAATTCGGGACAGGGGGCCAGACTGAAGCTTTCTTT. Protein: CASSEFGTGGQTEAFF. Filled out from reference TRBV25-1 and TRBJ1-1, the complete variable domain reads EADIYQTPRYLVIGTGKKITLECSQTMGHDKMYWYQQDPGMELHLIHYSYGVNSTEKGDLSSESTVSRIRTEHFPLTLESARPSHTSQYLCASSEFGTGGQTEAFFGQGTRLTVV.

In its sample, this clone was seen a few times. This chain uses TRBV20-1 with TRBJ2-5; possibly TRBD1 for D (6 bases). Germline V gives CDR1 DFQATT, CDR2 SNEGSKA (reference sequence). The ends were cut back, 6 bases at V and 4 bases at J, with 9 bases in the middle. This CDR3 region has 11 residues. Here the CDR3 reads CSAPTGETQYF. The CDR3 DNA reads TGCAGTGCCCCGACAGGAGAGACCCAGTACTTC.

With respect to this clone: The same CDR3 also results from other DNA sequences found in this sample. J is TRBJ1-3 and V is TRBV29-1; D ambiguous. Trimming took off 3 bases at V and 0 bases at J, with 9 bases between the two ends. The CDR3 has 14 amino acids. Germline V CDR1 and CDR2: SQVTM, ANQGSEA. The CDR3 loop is CSVEAGFSGNTIYF. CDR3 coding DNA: TGCAGCGTTGAGGCAGGTTTCTCTGGAAACACCATATATTTT.

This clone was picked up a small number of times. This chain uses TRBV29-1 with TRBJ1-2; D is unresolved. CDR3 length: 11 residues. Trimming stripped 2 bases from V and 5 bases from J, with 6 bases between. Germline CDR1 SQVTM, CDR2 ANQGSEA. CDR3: CSVEIQYGYTF. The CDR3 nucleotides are TGCAGCGTTGAAATACAGTATGGCTACACCTTC.

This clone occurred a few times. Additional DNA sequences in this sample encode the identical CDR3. The CDR3 loop reads CASKGQSNQPQHF. The CDR3 nucleotides read TGTGCCAGCAAGGGACAGAGCAATCAGCCCCAGCATTTT. The rearrangement uses TRBV2 and TRBJ1-5; 7 nucleotides match TRBD1. This CDR3 has 13 amino acids. Looked up from germline, CDR1 is SNHLY and CDR2 is FYNNEI. J gave up 1 base and V 7 bases, and 1 base lay outside the gene matches.

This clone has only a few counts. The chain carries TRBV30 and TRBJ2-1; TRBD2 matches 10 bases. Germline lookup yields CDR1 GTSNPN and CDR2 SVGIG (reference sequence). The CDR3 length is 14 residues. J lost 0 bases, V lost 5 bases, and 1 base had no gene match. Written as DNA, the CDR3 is TGTGCCTGGGCTAGCGGGAGCTCCTACAATGAGCAGTTCTTC. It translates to CAWASGSSYNEQFF.

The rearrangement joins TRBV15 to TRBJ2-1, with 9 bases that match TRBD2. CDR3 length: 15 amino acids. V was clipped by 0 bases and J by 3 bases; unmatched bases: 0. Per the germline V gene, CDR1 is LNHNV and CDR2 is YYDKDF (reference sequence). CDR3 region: CATSRDSGSYNEQFF. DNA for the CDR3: TGTGCCACCAGCAGAGATAGCGGGAGCTACAATGAGCAGTTCTTC.

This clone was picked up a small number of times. CDR3 sequence (DNA): TGTGCCACCAGCAGCCGAGGTCGAGAGACCCAGTACTTC. Encoded protein: CATSSRGRETQYF. V gene TRBV15 combines with J gene TRBJ2-5; D is undetermined. There are 13 residues in the CDR3. Germline CDR1 and CDR2: LNHNV and YYDKDF (reference sequence). The V and J ends lost 3 bases and 4 bases respectively, with 9 bases between them.

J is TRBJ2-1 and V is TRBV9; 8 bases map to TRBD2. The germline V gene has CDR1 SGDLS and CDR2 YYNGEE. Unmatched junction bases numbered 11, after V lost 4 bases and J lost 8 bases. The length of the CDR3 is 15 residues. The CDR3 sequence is CASSPSTSSGYEQFF. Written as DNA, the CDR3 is TGTGCCAGCAGCCCGAGTACGTCTAGCGGGTATGAGCAGTTCTTC.

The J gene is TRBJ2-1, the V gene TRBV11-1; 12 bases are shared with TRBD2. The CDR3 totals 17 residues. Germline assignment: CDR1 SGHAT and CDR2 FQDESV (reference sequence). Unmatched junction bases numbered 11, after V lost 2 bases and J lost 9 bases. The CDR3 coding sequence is TGTGCCAGCAGCTTAAGGGCTAGCGGGAGGGCCGAGAGTGAGCAGTTCTTC. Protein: CASSLRASGRAESEQFF.

As DNA, the CDR3 is TGTGCCAGCAGCCCTAGCGGGAGGGTCCATGAGCAGTTCTTC. Protein sequence: CASSPSGRVHEQFF. The chain couples TRBV7-9 to TRBJ2-1; TRBD2 matches at 12 bases. Per germline, CDR1 SEHNR and CDR2 FQNEAQ (reference sequence). The CDR3 spans 14 residues. Losses at the gene ends were 5 bases for V and 8 bases for J; bases not matched to a gene: 4.

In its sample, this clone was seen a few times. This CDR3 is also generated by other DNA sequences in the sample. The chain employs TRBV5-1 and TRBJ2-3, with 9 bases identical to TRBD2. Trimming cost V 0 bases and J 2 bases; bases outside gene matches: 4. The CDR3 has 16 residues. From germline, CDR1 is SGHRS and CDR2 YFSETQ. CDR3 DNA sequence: TGCGCCAGCAGCTTGGGAGCTAGCGGGGACACAGATACGCAGTATTTT. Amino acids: CASSLGASGDTDTQYF.

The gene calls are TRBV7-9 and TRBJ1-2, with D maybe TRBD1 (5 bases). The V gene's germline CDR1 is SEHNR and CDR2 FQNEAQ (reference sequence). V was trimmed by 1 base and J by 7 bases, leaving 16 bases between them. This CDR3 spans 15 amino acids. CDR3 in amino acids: CASSLEVVRASGYTF. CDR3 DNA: TGTGCCAGCAGCTTAGAGGTCGTCAGGGCAAGTGGCTACACCTTC.

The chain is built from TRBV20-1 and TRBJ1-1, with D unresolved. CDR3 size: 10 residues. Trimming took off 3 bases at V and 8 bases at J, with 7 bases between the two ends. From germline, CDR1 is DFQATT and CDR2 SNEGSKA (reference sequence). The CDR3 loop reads CSASSEEAFF. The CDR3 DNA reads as TGCAGTGCTAGTTCAGAAGAAGCTTTCTTT.